This T cell receptor beta chain appears in the sequencing data of a study of blood T cell repertoires in COVID-19. At the level of the study: Specimens from acute and convalescent COVID-19 originated in the United States, Italy and Spain. T cells, B-cell-depleted T cells, or PBMCs supplied cDNA or gDNA.

The CDR3 sequence is 15 residues long. Germline assignment: CDR1 GTSNPN and CDR2 SVGIG (reference sequence). V was pared by 1 base and J by 6 bases, with 5 bases of the junction left unmatched. In the original workflow: Reference gene primer amplification gave estimated nucleated cell counts. Assay: immunoSEQ multiplex PCR; the TCRdb copy retains only in-frame clones and omits some. That table supplies the V and J calls and clone size; D and trimming were determined from the DNA. The table has fewer than 250,000 clones, 84% seen once. Specimen: peripheral blood. The chain has TRBV30 and TRBJ2-3; 12 bases agree with TRBD2. The receptor comes from an older woman with active or convalescent COVID-19. CDR3: CAWSASGRASDTQYF. The CDR3 DNA follows: TGTGCCTGGAGTGCTAGCGGGAGGGCCTCGGATACGCAGTATTTT.